This TCR beta chain appears in the sequencing data of a study of Ad26.COV2.S vaccination and SARS-CoV-2 variants. Study-level results: Placebo recipients had lower spike-specific TCR breadth than vaccine recipients. Responses of spike-specific T cells (both CD8+ and CD4+) reportedly showed substantial breadth after vaccination.

As for treatment: some 19 received Ad26.COV2.S at low or high dose, single or two shots; several received placebo; per-sample allocation not given. Material that was analyzed had been drawn on day 63 after the first vaccine or placebo injection. Vaccination employed an Ad26 vector expressing the Wuhan-strain SARS-CoV-2 spike. The CDR3 is made up of 14 amino acids. From germline, CDR1 is LGHNA and CDR2 YSLEER. Trimming took 0 bases from V and 2 from J, leaving 7 bases between them. Measured with immunoSEQ multiplex PCR; TCRdb has only the in-frame clones, and not every one. The data contain 300,000 to 400,000 clones, roughly 90% of them singletons. As to this clone: Its cognate antigen is unknown.

The source material was peripheral blood, sampled in a trial of Ad26.COV2.S vaccine versus placebo. The chain has TRBV4-3 and TRBJ1-2, with D unresolved. The TCR originated in a person aged 18-65 years who received the Ad26.COV2.S COVID-19 vaccine or a placebo. This CDR3 is CASSQDRINYGYTF. The CDR3 DNA is TGCGCCAGCAGCCAAGATCGCATAAACTATGGCTACACCTTC.